This TCR beta chain appears in the sequencing data of a study of cytomegalovirus exposure and HLA in healthy donors. Whole-study findings and limits: Later on, an analysis found that several of the most significant clusters appeared to be linked to common viral pathogens, which included parvovirus B19. The majority of TCR sequences were rare, yet some public TCRs appeared in many donors. Further analysis, carried out later, found HLA-associated TCR beta chains more clonally expanded than equally common other chains.

Both 60 Vbeta primers and 13 Jbeta primers went into the PCR. Assay used: immunoSEQ multiplex PCR; TCRdb lists only in-frame clones, some missing. Found here are roughly 130,000 clones, roughly four fifths of them singletons; the top ten hold approximately 6%. Germline V gene data show CDR1 as SGHDT and CDR2 as YYEEEE. V was pared by 4 bases and J by 2 bases, with 3 bases of the junction left unmatched. The CDR3 totals 15 residues. The donors were healthy bone marrow donors. In the case of this clone: As yet, its antigen is unknown.

The V call is TRBV5-6, the J call TRBJ2-5; TRBD2 matches 12 bases. The specimen sequenced was PBMCs. This sequence was found in a woman in her forties or fifties in good health and CMV-seropositive. CDR3 sequence reads: CASSPTSGGQETQYF. The CDR3 nucleotides are TGTGCCAGCAGCCCGACTAGCGGGGGACAAGAGACCCAGTACTTC.